By sample fraction, the clone carrying this TCR beta chain is medium-sized. The sample is drawn from a study of patients and donors after allogeneic stem cell transplantation. From the RT-PCR reads, TCRdb called clonotypes with MiXCR, one entry per CDR3 protein. The data hold 12,000 or so distinct CDR3 sequences, with about 25% observed a single time. The TCR sequence derives from a human donor who was either an allogeneic HSCT recipient or a stem cell or donor lymphocyte infusion donor (not recorded which). It is not recorded whose cells these are; they may come from a transplant donor. The sample comprised blood, either unsorted or a sorted T cell fraction (not recorded which).

The CDR3 spells CASSRGQGNGYTF. CDR3 DNA: TGCGCCAGCAGCCGGGGACAGGGAAATGGCTACACCTTC. The genes are TRBV5-1 and TRBJ1-2, with 9 bases aligning to TRBD1. Germline V CDR1 and CDR2: SGHRS, YFSETQ. Trimming at V came to 4 bases and at J to 6 bases, leaving 4 bases not matched to a gene. The CDR3 is 13 residues long.